Following are 9 T cell receptor beta chains from one sample sequenced in a study of identical twins (dated by TCRdb to 2015 to 2016). Library creation used 5' RACE. Reads for this sample came from an Illumina HiSeq 2000. Through fastp at Q25 and MiXCR, TCRdb rebuilt clones from the public reads, retaining in-frame beta chains. Identical CDR3 protein sequences are pooled into one entry, listed with their most common genes and DNA. This sample lists some 760,000 distinct CDR3 sequences; roughly 20% were detected once. Roughly 14% of the sample comes from the top ten. These same data were also listed under a study on T cells expressing NK-cell markers.

Sequencing was done on a sample of PBMCs. These receptors were obtained from a woman in her late teens or twenties in good health.

This clonotype came up a few times. A much larger clonotype is one base distant, so this may be a read error. The gene calls are TRBV7-2 and TRBJ1-1; D is ambiguous. V lost 7 bases to trimming and J lost 1 base, with 10 bases between them. Germline V lookup: CDR1 SGHTA, CDR2 FQGNSA. The CDR3 totals 13 residues. In DNA, the CDR3 is TGTGCCAGCACCCTACAACCGAACACTGAAGCTTTCTTT. Encoded protein: CASTLQPNTEAFF.

This clonotype came up a few times. The V call is TRBV5-6, the J call TRBJ1-6; possible D gene TRBD1, 6 bases. The germline V gene has CDR1 SGHDT and CDR2 YYEEEE. V was clipped by 3 bases and J by 10 bases, with 14 bases between them. The CDR3 runs 14 residues. CDR3 sequence: CASSSDRLASPLHF. The CDR3 DNA follows: TGTGCCAGCAGCTCCGACAGGCTGGCCTCACCCCTCCACTTT. Full variable domain (outside the CDR3, taken from reference TRBV5-6 and TRBJ1-6): DAGVTQSPTHLIKTRGQQVTLRCSPKSGHDTVSWYQQALGQGPQFIFQYYEEEERQRGNFPDRFSGHQFPNYSSELNVNALLLGDSALYLCASSSDRLASPLHFGNGTRLTVT.

The J gene is TRBJ1-2, the V gene TRBV21-1; TRBD1 is taken as the D call from the table, unchecked against the DNA. TRBV21-1 is assigned pseudogene status. This CDR3 contains 20 residues. The CDR3 nucleotides are TGTGCCAGCTGCTCCTGTCCCGGGACAGGTTCAGTTCGAAGGTTGTATGGCTACACCTTC. Encoded protein: CASCSCPGTGSVRRLYGYTF.

The J gene is TRBJ1-1, the V gene TRBV4-1; D gene ambiguous. Trimming pared 1 base from V and 4 bases from J, leaving 4 bases between. Germline lookup yields CDR1 MGHRA and CDR2 YSYEKL. The CDR3 totals 12 residues. As DNA, the CDR3 is TGCGCCAGCAGCCAAGGATTCACTGAAGCTTTCTTT. This translates into CASSQGFTEAFF.

This rearrangement joins TRBV3-1 to TRBJ2-1; no clear D gene. CDR1 is LGHDT, CDR2 YNNKEL, per germline (reference sequence). V was pared by 5 bases and J by 0 bases, with 8 bases between. This CDR3 is 14 amino acids long. CDR3 protein: CASSAYSSYNEQFF. The DNA of the CDR3 is TGTGCCAGCAGCGCATACAGCTCCTACAATGAGCAGTTCTTC.

This clonotype has just a few counts. The chain carries TRBV4-3 and TRBJ2-7; no reliable D call. CDR3 length: 16 residues. Germline V lookup: CDR1 LGHNA, CDR2 YSLEER. Trimming removed 0 bases at V and 3 bases at J, with 15 bases between. The CDR3 loop reads CASSQDNWGTVYEQYF. The CDR3 DNA follows: TGCGCCAGCAGCCAAGATAATTGGGGTACAGTCTACGAGCAGTACTTC.

Comments on this clonotype: This may come from a read error, since a much larger clone is one base off. The J gene is TRBJ1-1, the V gene TRBV2; D remains unclear. CDR1 is SNHLY, CDR2 FYNNEI, per germline. With 6 bases removed from V and 1 base from J, the gap between germline ends came to 6 bases. The CDR3 is 12 residues long. CDR3 residues: CASSVRNTEAFF. The CDR3 coding sequence is TGTGCCAGCAGCGTGAGGAACACTGAAGCTTTCTTT.

This chain links TRBV7-2 with TRBJ2-3; a possible D gene is TRBD2 (6 bases). The CDR3 consists of 13 residues. V lost 6 bases to trimming and J lost 3 bases, with 10 bases between them. Germline lookup yields CDR1 SGHTA and CDR2 FQGNSA. CDR3 nucleotides: TGTGCCAGCAGGGAGGGTAGGACAGATACGCAGTATTTT. Translating it yields CASREGRTDTQYF.

This clonotype was observed a few times. The CDR3 sequence: CSAGRDRSTDTQYF. CDR3 coding DNA: TGCAGTGCGGGACGGGACCGTAGCACAGATACGCAGTATTTT. The chain recombines TRBV20-1 with TRBJ2-3; D may match TRBD1 or TRBD2 (5 bases each). Trimming took off 6 bases at V and 0 bases at J, with 13 bases between the two ends. From germline, CDR1 is DFQATT and CDR2 SNEGSKA (reference sequence). This CDR3 is 14 amino acids long.